The following is a TCR beta chain sequence with its context. Alongside a J-beta primer mix, a sample-barcoded 5' primer served in a second PCR lasting roughly 7 to 11 cycles. From the 5' RACE reads, TCRdb called clonotypes with MiXCR, one entry per CDR3 protein. In the table there are just under 900,000 distinct CDR3 sequences, more than 25% of which are singletons. PBMCs were isolated at a quantity of at least 6 million per sample. This entry comes from a study of blood T cells in healthy people across ages. Whole-study context: Capturing about one barcoded beta molecule per two T cells was achieved by template switching.

V gave up 5 bases and J gave up 6 bases, with 14 bases separating them. CDR3 size: 13 residues. Germline CDR1 is SGHTA and CDR2 is FQGNSA. Sequencing was performed on blood. This sequence joins TRBV7-2 and TRBJ2-7, with a tentative D call TRBD2 (5 bases). The sequence came from a woman at least 80 years old in good health. The CDR3 is CASSPFGLGEQYF. The CDR3 DNA reads TGTGCCAGCAGCCCTTTTGGACTCGGCGAGCAGTACTTC.